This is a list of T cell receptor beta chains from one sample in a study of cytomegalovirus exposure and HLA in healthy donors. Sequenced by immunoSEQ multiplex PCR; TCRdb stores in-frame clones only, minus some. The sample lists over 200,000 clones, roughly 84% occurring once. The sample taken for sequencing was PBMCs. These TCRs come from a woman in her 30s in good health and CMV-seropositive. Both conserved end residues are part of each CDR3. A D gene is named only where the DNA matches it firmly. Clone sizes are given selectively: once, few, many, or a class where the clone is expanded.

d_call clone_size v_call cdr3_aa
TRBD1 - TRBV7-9 CASSPRDRSYEQYF
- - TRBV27 CASSLGTPYEQYF
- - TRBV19 CASSRDNEQFF
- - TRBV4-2 CASSQDMAALGNTIYF
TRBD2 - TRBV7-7 CASTVTSGSQETQYF
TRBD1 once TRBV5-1 CASSEQGADTQYF
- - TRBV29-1 CSVVFGLRRKEQFF
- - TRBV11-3 CASSLLGTEEAFF
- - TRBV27 CASSTLFRSGYQETQYF
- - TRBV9 CASSDASDSYPYVNRREQYF
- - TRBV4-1 CASSQEAVGYTF
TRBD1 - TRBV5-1 CASSPGQGGGQPQHF
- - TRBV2 CASSPEGGALSYEQYF
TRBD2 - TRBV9 CASGARVAGATPTDTQYF
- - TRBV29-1 CSVEGHKTYNEQFF
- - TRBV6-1 CASSEAGWEETQYF
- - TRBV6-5 CASSLTGANVLTF
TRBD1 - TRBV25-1 CASSERTGAGGYTF
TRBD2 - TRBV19 CASTTLPSRLAGVEQYF
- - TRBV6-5 CASVGVIDTEAFF
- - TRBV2 CASILRATNEKLFF
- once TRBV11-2 CASSLDHDRGSYEQYF
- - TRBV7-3 CASSPLGGGLQETQYF
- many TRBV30 CAWKPTMNTEAFF
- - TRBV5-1 CASSFSGYLAKNIQYF
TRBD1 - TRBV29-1 CSATGQGGNQPQHF
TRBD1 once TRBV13 CASSLRGPSDREKNIQYF
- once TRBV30 CAWSDLGNDQPQHF
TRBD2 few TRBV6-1 CASSEELAGNYEQYF
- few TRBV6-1 CASREIGPQPQHF
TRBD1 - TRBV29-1 CSVEGGQGLAGDTQYF
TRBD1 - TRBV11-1 CASNRDSSYNEQFF
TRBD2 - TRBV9 CASSAGLAGAVGVYEQYF
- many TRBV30 CAWSWEGGAFF
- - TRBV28 CASSLRGRGYGYTF
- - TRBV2 CASNLGGMQPQHF
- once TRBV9 CASSVGGAIGTQPQHF
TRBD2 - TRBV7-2 CASSLSSGKQFF
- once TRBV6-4 CASSERHRESSGNTIYF
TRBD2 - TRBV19 CASSQKRTSGRDNEQFF
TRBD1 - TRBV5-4 CASSLGQGSGELFF
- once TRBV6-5 CASSYSSGFSGGELFF
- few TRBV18 CASSPDVQAGEKLFF
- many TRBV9 CASSGWTRGLSTDTQYF
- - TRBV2 CASSERSEAFF
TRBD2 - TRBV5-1 CASSTGTSGRAGGNEQFF
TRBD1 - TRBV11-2 CASSWRQGGTEAFF
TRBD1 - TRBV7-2 CASSGTGTGVGPQHF
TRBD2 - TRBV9 CASSVQAGGPIDEQYF
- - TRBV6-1 CASSEDYYEQYF
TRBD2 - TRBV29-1 CSVLAGRVYNEQFF
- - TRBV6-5 CASSRQNTEAFF
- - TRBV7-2 CASSTDYEQYF
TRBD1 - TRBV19 CASRDRSGGNTEAFF
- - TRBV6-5 CASSYAASPNTGELFF